The clone carrying this T cell receptor (beta chain) was seen a few times. Described time point: pretreatment peripheral blood. The data derive from a study of PD-L1 blockade in urothelial cancer. Generated by immunoSEQ multiplex PCR, the TCRdb table keeps only in-frame clones and is missing some. Found here are roughly 51,000 clones, roughly 78% of them singletons; the top ten hold more than 9%. The material was PBMCs, obtained around atezolizumab (anti-PD-L1) treatment. The sequence derives from a man in his 70s with urothelial cancer.

The CDR3: CASSEDASGGYEQYF. CDR3 nucleotide sequence: TGTGCCAGCAGTGAAGATGCCTCGGGGGGCTACGAGCAGTACTTC. V usage is TRBV6-1 and J usage is TRBJ2-7; TRBD2 matches at 7 bases. The CDR3 has 15 residues. Per germline, CDR1 MNHNS and CDR2 SASEGT. The junction had 6 bases not matched to a gene; V was cut back by 1 base and J by 3 bases.